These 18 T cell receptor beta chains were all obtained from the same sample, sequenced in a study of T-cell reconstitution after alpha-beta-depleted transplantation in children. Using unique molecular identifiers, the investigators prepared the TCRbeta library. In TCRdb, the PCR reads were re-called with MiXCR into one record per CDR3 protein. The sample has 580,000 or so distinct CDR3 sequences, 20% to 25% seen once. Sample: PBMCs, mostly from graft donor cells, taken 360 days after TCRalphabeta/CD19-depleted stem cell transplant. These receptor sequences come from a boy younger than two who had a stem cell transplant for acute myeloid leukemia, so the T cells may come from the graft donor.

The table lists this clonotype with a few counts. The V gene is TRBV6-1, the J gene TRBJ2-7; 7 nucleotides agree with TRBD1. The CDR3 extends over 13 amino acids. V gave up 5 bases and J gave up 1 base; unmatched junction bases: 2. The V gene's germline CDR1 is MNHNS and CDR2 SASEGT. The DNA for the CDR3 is TGTGCCAGCAGTCGGGACAGATCCTACGAGCAGTACGTC. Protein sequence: CASSRDRSYEQYV.

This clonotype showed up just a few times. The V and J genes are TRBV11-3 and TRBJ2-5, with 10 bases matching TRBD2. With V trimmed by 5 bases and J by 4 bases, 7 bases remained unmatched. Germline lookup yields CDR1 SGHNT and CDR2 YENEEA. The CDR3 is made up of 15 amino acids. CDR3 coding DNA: TGTGCCAGCAGCCCCGAGCGGGGGGGCCGAGAGACCCAGTACTTC. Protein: CASSPERGGRETQYF.

The CDR3 here is CASSYSKVLGRVTGELFF. In nucleotides, the CDR3 is TGTGCCAGCAGTTACTCGAAGGTTTTGGGCCGGGTTACCGGGGAGCTGTTTTTT. The genes are TRBV6-5 and TRBJ2-2, with D uncertain. V was pared by 0 bases and J by 5 bases, with 19 bases between. Germline CDR1 MNHEY, CDR2 SVGAGI. This CDR3 has 18 residues.

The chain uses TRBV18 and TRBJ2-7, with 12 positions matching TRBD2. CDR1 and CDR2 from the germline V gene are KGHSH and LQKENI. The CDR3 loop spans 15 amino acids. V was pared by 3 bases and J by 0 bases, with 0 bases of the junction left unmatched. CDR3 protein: CASSPTSGGSYEQYV. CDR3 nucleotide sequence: TGTGCCAGCTCACCGACTAGCGGGGGCTCCTACGAGCAGTACGTC.

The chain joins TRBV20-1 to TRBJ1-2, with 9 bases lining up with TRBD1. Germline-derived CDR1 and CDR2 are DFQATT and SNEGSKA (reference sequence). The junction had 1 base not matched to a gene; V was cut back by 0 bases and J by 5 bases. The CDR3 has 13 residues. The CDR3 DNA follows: TGCAGTGCTAGAGAAGGGACAGGGTATGGCTACACCTTC. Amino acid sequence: CSAREGTGYGYTF.

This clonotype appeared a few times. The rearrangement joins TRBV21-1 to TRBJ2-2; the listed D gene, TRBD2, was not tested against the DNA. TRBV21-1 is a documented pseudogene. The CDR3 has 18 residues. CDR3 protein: CASSKKSTSGENTGELFF. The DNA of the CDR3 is TGTGCCAGCAGCAAGAAATCGACTAGCGGGGAGAACACCGGGGAGCTGTTTTTT.

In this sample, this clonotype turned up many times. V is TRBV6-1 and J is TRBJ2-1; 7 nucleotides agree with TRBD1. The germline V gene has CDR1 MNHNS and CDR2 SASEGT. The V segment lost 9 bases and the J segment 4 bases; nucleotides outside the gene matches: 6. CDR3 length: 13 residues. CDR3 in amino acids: CASRGQPYNEQFF. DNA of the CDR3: TGTGCCAGTAGGGGACAGCCTTACAATGAGCAGTTCTTC.

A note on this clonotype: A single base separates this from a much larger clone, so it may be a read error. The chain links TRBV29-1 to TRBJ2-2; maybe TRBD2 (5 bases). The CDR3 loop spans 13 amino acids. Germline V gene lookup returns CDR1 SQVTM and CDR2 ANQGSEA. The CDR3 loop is CSVEVVNTGELSF. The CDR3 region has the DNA TGCAGCGTTGAAGTAGTGAACACCGGGGAGCTGTCTTTT.

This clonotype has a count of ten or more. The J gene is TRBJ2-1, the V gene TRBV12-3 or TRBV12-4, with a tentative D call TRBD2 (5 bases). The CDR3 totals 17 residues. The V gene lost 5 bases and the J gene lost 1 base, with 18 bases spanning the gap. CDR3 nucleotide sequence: TGTGCCAGCAGTCCGACTACGGCCTCCCGTTCCTACAATGAGCAGTTCTTC. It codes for CASSPTTASRSYNEQFF.

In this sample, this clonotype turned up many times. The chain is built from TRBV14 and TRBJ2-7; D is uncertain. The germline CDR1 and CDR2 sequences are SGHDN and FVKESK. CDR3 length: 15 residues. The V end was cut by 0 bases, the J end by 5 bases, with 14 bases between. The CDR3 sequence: CASSQDLRPINEQYF. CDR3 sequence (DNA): TGTGCCAGCAGCCAAGATCTTCGGCCCATTAACGAGCAGTACTTC.

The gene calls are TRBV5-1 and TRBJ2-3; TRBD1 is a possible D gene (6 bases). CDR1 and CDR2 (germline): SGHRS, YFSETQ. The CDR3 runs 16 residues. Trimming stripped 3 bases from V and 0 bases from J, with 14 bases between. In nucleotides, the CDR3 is TGCGCCAGCAGCTGGATCCCAGGGGCGAGCACAGATACGCAGTATTTT. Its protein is CASSWIPGASTDTQYF.

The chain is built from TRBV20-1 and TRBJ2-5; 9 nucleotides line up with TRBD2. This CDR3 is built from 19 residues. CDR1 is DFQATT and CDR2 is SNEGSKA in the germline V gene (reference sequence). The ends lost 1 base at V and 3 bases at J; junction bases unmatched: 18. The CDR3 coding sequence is TGCAGTGCTAGAGCAGGCCTTCAGCGGGGGGCCACACAGGAAGAGACCCAGTACTTC. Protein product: CSARAGLQRGATQEETQYF.

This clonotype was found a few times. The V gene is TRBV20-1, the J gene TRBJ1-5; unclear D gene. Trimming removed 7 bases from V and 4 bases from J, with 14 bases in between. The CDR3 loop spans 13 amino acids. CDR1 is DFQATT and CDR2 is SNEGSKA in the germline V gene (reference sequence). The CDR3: CSGRVMVNQPQHF. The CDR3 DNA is TGCAGTGGGAGGGTGATGGTTAATCAGCCCCAGCATTTT.

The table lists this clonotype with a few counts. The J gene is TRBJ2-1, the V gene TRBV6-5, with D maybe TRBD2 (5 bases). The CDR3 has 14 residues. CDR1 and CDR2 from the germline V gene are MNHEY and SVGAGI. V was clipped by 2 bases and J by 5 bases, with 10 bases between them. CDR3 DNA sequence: TGTGCCAGCAGTTACGAGACTACAAACAATGAGCAGTTCTTC. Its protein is CASSYETTNNEQFF.

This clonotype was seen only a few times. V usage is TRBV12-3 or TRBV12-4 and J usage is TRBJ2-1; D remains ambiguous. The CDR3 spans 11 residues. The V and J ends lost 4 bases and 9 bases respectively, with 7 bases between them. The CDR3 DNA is TGTGCCAGCAGTTCAGGATTTGAGCAGTTCTTC. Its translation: CASSSGFEQFF.

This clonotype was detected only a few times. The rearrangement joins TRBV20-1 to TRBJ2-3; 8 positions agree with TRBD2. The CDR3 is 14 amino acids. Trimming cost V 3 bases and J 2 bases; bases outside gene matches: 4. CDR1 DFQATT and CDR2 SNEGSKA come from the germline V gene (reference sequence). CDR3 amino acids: CSASGGGLTDTQYF. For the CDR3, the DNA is TGCAGTGCTAGCGGGGGGGGGCTCACAGATACGCAGTATTTT.

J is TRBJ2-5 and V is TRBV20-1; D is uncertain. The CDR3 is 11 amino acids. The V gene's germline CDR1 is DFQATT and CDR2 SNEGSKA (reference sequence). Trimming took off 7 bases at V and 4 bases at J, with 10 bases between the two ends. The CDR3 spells CSGQKSETQYF. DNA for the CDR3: TGCAGTGGTCAGAAATCAGAGACCCAGTACTTC.

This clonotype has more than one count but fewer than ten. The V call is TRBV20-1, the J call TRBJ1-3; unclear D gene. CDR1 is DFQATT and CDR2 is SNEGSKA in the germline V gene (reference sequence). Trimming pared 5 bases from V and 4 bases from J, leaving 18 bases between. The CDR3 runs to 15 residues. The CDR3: CSAPPMGTGGNTIYF. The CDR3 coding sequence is TGCAGTGCTCCCCCGATGGGCACGGGCGGAAACACCATATATTTT.